This T cell receptor (beta chain) was observed in a study of persistence of HIV-infected CD4 T cells. At the level of the study: Blood samples, up to about 200 mL, came from multiple time points, except two leukapheresis donors sampled once.

The immunoSEQ assay was version 4, run in survey mode. Method: immunoSEQ multiplex PCR; TCRdb's copy keeps in-frame clones and lacks some. Here the sample spans fewer than 40,000 clones, 65% to 90% being singletons. The table lists this clone with a count of one. The target antigen is unknown. Lysates of CMV-infected fibroblasts at around 9.9 ug/mL stimulated these cells. CD40L/CD69 double-negative CD45RO-high memory CD4+ T cells were collected. Plasma HIV-1 RNA stayed below 50 copies/mL for at least 4 years. Donors had CD4+ T cell counts above 400 cells/uL and were CMV-seropositive. The germline V gene encodes CDR1 LGHNA and CDR2 YSLEER. CDR3 length: 16 amino acids. The ends were cut back, 0 bases at V and 0 bases at J, with 9 bases in the middle.

This material consisted of CD4+ T cells sorted from PBMCs after approximately 20-hour stimulation, taken from a patient who received antiretroviral therapy. The clonotype was recovered from an adult man with HIV who was CMV-seropositive. The chain combines TRBV4-3 with TRBJ1-3; D uncertain. The CDR3 DNA sequence: TGCGCCAGCAGCCAAGATCCCAGACCCTCTGGAAACACCATATATTTT. Translated: CASSQDPRPSGNTIYF.